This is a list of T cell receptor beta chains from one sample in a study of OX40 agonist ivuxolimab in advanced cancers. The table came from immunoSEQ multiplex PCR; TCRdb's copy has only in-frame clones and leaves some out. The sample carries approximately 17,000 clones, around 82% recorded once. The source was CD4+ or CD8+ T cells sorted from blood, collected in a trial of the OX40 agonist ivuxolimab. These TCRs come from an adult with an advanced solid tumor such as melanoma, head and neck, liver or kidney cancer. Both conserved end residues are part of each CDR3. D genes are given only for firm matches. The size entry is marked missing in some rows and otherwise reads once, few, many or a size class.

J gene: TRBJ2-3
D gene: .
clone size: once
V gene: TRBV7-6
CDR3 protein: CASSLGTADTQYF
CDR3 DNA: TGTGCCAGCAGCTTAGGGACGGCAGATACGCAGTATTTT

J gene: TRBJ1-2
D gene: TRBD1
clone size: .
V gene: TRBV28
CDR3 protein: CASNEQGNNYGYTF
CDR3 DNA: TGTGCCAGCAATGAACAGGGGAATAACTATGGCTACACCTTC

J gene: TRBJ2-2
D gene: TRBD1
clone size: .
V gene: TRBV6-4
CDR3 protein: CASSEEGGDTGELFF
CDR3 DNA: TGTGCCAGCAGTGAAGAAGGGGGCGACACCGGGGAGCTGTTTTTT

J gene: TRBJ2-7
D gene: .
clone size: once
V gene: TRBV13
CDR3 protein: CASSLGSYEQYF
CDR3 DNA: TGTGCCAGCAGCTTGGGCTCATACGAGCAGTACTTC

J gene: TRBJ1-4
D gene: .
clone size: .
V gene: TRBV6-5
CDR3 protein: CASTPDSFNEKLFF
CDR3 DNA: TGTGCCAGCACGCCGGACAGTTTTAATGAAAAACTGTTTTTT

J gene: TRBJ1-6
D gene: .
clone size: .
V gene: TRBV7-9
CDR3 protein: CASSVGTSPLHF
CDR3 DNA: TGTGCCAGCAGCGTGGGCACCTCACCCCTCCACTTT

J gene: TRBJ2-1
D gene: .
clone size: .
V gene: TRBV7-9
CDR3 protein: CASSQGSEQFF
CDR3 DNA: TGTGCCAGCAGCCAAGGATCTGAGCAGTTCTTC

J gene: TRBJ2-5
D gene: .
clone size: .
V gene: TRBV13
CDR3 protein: CASSLDISGIQETQYF
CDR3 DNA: TGTGCCAGCAGCTTAGATATTTCAGGGATCCAAGAGACCCAGTACTTC

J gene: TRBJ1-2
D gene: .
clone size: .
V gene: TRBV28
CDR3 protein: CASSPAEANYGYTF
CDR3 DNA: TGTGCCAGCAGTCCCGCAGAAGCTAACTATGGCTACACCTTC

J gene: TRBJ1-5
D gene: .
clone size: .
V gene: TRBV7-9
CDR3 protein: CASSLASNQPQHF
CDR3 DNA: TGTGCCAGCAGCCTTGCTAGCAATCAGCCCCAGCATTTT

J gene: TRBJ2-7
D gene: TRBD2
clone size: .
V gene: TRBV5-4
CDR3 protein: CASSFRPGGSSYEQYF
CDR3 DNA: TGTGCCAGCAGCTTTCGTCCGGGGGGAAGCTCCTACGAGCAGTACTTC

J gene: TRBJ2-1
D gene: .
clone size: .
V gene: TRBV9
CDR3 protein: CASSVVGGGNGDEQFF
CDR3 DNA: TGTGCCAGCAGCGTAGTGGGCGGGGGCAACGGGGATGAGCAGTTCTTC

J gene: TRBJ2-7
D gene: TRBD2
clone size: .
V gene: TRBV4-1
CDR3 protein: CASSPEAGVPHEQYF
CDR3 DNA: TGCGCCAGCAGCCCCGAAGCGGGGGTCCCCCACGAGCAGTACTTC

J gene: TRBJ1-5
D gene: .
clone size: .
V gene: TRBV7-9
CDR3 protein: CASSPQGEQPQHF
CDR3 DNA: TGTGCCAGCAGCCCACAGGGTGAACAGCCCCAGCATTTT

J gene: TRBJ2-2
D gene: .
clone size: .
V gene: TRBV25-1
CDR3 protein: CASTGYHTNTGELFF
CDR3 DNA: TGTGCCAGCACTGGCTACCACACTAACACCGGGGAGCTGTTTTTT

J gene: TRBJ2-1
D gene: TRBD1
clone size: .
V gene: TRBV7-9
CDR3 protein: CASRPEQGQAYNEQFF
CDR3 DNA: TGTGCCAGCAGACCCGAACAGGGGCAAGCCTACAATGAGCAGTTCTTC

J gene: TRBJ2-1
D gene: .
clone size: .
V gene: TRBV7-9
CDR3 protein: CASSLQEGEQFF
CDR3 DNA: TGTGCCAGCAGCTTACAAGAGGGTGAGCAGTTCTTC

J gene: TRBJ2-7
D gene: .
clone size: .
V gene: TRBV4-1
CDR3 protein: CASSQVRDYEQYF
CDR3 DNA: TGCGCCAGCAGCCAAGTCCGGGACTACGAGCAGTACTTC

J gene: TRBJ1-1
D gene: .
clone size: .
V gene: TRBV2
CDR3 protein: CASRKLNTEAFF
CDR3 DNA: TGTGCCAGCAGGAAGCTGAACACTGAAGCTTTCTTT

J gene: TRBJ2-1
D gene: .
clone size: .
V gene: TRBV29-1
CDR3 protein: CSVGRQFF
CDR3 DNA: TGCAGCGTTGGTCGGCAGTTCTTC

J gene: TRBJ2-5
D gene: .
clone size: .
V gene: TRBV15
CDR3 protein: CATSRDGFRGETQYF
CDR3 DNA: TGTGCCACCAGCAGAGATGGTTTTCGGGGGGAGACCCAGTACTTC

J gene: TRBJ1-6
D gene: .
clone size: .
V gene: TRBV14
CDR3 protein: CASSQAVWETYNSPLHF
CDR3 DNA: TGTGCCAGCAGCCAAGCTGTGTGGGAAACCTATAATTCACCCCTCCACTTT

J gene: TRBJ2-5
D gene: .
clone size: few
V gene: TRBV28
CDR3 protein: CASSFTRTQKETQYF
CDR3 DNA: TGTGCCAGCAGTTTCACAAGGACACAGAAAGAGACCCAGTACTTC

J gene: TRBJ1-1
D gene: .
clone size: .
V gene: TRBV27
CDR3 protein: CASSLFWHTEAFF
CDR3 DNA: TGTGCCAGCAGTTTATTTTGGCACACTGAAGCTTTCTTT

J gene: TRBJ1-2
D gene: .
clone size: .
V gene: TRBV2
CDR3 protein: CASRWEGHYGYTF
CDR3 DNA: TGTGCCAGCAGATGGGAGGGGCACTATGGCTACACCTTC

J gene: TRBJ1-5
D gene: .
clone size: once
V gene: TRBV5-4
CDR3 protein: CASSLKGFWNQPQHF
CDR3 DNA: TGTGCCAGCAGCTTGAAAGGATTTTGGAATCAGCCCCAGCATTTT

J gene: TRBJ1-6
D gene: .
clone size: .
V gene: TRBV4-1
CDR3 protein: CASSEPIGTLHF
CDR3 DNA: TGCGCCAGCAGCGAACCGATCGGGACCCTCCACTTT

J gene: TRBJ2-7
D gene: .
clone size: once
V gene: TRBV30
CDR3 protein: CASPRGGTGEQYF
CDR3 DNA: TGTGCCTCTCCCCGGGGGGGGACAGGCGAGCAGTACTTC

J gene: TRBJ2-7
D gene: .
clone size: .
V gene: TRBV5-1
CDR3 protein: CASSLDASYYEQYF
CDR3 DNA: TGCGCCAGCAGCTTGGATGCCAGCTACTACGAGCAGTACTTC

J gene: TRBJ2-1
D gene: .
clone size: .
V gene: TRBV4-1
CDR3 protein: CASSQDRWGDNEQFF
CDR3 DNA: TGCGCCAGCAGCCAAGATAGGTGGGGGGACAATGAGCAGTTCTTC

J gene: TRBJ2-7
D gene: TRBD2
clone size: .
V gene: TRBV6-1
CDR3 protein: CASSETSGGISSYEQYF
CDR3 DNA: TGTGCCAGCAGTGAGACTAGCGGGGGGATTTCCTCCTACGAGCAGTACTTC

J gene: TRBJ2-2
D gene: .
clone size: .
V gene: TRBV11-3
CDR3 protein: CASSSRENTGELFF
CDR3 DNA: TGTGCCAGCAGCTCCCGAGAGAACACCGGGGAGCTGTTTTTT

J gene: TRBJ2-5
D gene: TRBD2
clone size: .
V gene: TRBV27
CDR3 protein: CASSFGGATETQYF
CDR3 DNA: TGTGCCAGCAGTTTCGGGGGGGCCACCGAGACCCAGTACTTC

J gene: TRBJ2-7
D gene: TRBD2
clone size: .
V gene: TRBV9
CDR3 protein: CASSPQWTSGGHEQYF
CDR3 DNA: TGTGCCAGCAGCCCCCAGTGGACTAGCGGGGGCCACGAGCAGTACTTC

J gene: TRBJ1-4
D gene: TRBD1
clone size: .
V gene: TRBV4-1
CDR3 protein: CASSQDRVGTGGTANEKLFF
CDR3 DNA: TGCGCCAGCAGCCAAGATCGGGTGGGGACAGGGGGCACGGCTAATGAAAAACTGTTTTTT

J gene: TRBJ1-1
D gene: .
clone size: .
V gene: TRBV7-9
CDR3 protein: CASSFGMAEAFF
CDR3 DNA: TGTGCCAGCAGCTTCGGGATGGCTGAAGCTTTCTTT